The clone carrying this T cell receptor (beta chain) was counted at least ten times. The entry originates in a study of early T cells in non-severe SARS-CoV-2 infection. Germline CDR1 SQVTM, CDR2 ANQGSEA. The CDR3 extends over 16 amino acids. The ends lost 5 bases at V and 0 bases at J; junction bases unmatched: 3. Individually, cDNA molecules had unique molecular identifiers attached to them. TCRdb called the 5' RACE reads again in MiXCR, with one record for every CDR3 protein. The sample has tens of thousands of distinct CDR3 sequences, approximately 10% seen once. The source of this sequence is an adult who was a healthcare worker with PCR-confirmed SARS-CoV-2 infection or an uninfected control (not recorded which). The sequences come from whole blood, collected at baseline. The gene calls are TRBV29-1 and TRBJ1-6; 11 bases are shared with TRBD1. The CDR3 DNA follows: TGCAGCGTTACGGGACAGGGGGTCTCCTATAATTCACCCCTCCACTTT. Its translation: CSVTGQGVSYNSPLHF.